A single T cell receptor (beta chain) is shown here with its context. Original processing notes: Estimates of nucleated cell counts were drawn from the amplification of reference gene primers. Produced via immunoSEQ multiplex PCR; TCRdb's table is partial and in-frame only. The V and J calls and clone size are taken from that table; D and trimming were inferred from the DNA. The sample carries 25,000 to 30,000 clones, roughly 80% recorded once. The CDR3 is 14 amino acids. V shed 2 bases, J shed 9 bases, and the junction held 3 bases outside the gene matches. CDR1 and CDR2 (germline): MNHEY, SVGEGT. This specimen belongs to a study of blood T cell repertoires in COVID-19. About the research overall: Samples representing acute and convalescent COVID-19 were sourced from the United States, Italy and Spain. From T cells, B-cell-depleted T cells, or PBMCs came the material, which was cDNA or gDNA.

Material: peripheral blood. The genes are TRBV6-2 or TRBV6-3 and TRBJ1-6, with 8 bases lining up with TRBD1. The receptor comes from a woman aged 70-85 years with acute or convalescent COVID-19. The chain's CDR3 is CASSYLDRGSPLHF. Here the CDR3 DNA reads TGTGCCAGCAGTTACCTCGACAGGGGTTCACCCCTCCACTTT.